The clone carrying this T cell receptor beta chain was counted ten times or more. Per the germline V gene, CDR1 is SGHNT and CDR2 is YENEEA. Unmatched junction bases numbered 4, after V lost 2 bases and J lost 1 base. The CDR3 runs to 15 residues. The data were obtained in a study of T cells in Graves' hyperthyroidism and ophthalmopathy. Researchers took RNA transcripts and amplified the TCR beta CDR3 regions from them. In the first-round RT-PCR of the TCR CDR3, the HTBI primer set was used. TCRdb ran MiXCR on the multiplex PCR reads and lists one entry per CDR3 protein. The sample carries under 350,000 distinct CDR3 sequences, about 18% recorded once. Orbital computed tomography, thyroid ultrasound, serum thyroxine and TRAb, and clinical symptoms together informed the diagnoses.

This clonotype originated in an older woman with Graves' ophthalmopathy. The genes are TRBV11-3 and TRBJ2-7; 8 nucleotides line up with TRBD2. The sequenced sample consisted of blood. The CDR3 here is CASSLRPSGSYEQYF. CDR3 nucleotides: TGTGCCAGCAGCTTACGACCTAGCGGGTCCTACGAGCAGTACTTC.